This T cell receptor (beta chain) was retrieved from a study of CD8 T cells in ankylosing spondylitis. Findings of the study overall: Past research had described some motif variants in reactive arthritis synovial fluid and blood.

Each CDR3 protein gets one entry after TCRdb re-called the 5' RACE reads with MiXCR. This table has about 130,000 distinct CDR3 sequences, around 7% appearing once. This clonotype was recorded at least ten times. Its antigen is unidentified. Sample: blood, either unsorted or a sorted T cell fraction (not recorded which). The receptor was isolated from a male donor with ankylosing spondylitis or in good health (not recorded which).

Here the CDR3 reads CASWESEGYEQYF. CDR3 in DNA: TGTGCCAGCTGGGAAAGTGAGGGCTACGAGCAGTACTTC. The chain links TRBV27 to TRBJ2-7, with D maybe TRBD2 (5 bases). This CDR3 is 13 amino acids long. V lost 8 bases to trimming and J lost 3 bases, with 14 bases between them. Germline CDR1 and CDR2: MNHEY and SMNVEV (reference sequence).